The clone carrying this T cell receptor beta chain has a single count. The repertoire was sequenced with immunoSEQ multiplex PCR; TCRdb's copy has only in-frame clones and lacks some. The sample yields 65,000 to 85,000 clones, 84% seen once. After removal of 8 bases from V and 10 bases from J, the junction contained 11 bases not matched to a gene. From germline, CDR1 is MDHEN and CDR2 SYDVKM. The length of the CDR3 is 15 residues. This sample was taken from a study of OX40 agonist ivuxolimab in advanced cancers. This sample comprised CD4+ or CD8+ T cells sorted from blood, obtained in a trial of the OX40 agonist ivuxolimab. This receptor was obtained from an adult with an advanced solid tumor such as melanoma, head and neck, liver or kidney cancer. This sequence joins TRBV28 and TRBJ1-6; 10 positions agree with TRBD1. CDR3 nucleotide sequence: TGTGCCAGCCGTACCGAGGGACAGGGGAACTCACCCCTCCACTTT. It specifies CASRTEGQGNSPLHF.